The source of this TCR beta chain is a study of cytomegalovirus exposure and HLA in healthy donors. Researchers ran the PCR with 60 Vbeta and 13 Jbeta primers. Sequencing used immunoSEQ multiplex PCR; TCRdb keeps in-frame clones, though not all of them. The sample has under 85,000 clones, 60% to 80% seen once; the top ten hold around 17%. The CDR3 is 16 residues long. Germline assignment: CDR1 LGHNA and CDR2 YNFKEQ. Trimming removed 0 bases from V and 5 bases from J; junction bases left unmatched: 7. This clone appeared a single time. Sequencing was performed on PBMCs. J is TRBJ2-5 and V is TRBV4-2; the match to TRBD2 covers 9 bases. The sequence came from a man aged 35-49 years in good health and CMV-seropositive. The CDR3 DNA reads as TGTGCCAGCAGCCAAGAAATTAGCGGGAGTGGGGAGACCCAGTACTTC. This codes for CASSQEISGSGETQYF.